The source of this TCR beta chain is a study of blood T cell repertoires in COVID-19. Study-level information: T cells, B-cell-depleted T cells, or PBMCs supplied cDNA or gDNA.

Profiling relied on immunoSEQ multiplex PCR, and the TCRdb table lists in-frame clones only, not all of them. This table holds 150,000 to 200,000 clones, 80% to 85% found once. CDR1 is SGHTA and CDR2 is FQGNSA in the germline V gene. The CDR3 runs 15 residues. V lost 3 bases and J 0 bases, leaving 6 bases between the germline ends. The sequence was obtained from a woman in her seventies with COVID-19, enrolled during active disease. The sequenced sample consisted of peripheral blood. The chain has TRBV7-2 and TRBJ2-6; D is unresolved. CDR3 residues: CASSFTTSGANVLTF. The CDR3 DNA follows: TGTGCCAGCAGCTTTACAACCTCTGGGGCCAACGTCCTGACTTTC.